The 4 T cell receptor beta chains in this list originate from one sample, sequenced in a study of Tregs in tolerant kidney transplant recipients. Measured with immunoSEQ multiplex PCR; TCRdb has only the in-frame clones, and not every one. The sample consists of 240,000 or so clones, about 86% of them appearing once. The sequenced material came from CD4+ T cells from blood. The receptors were sampled from a human donor in good health.

V is TRBV6-4 and J is TRBJ2-5, with 8 bases that match TRBD2. This CDR3 has 14 residues. The V and J ends lost 4 bases and 2 bases, in that order; junction bases with no gene match: 3. The V gene's germline CDR1 is MRHNA and CDR2 SNTAGT. DNA for the CDR3: TGTGCCAGCAGTGCCGCGGGGGGTCAAGAGACCCAGTACTTC. Translating it yields CASSAAGGQETQYF.

The chain couples TRBV19 to TRBJ1-1, with D unclear. The germline V gene has CDR1 LNHDA and CDR2 SQIVND (reference sequence). The CDR3 is made up of 14 amino acids. The V end was cut by 3 bases, the J end by 4 bases, with 12 bases between. CDR3 residues: CASSIMGFFTEAFF. The CDR3 DNA sequence: TGTGCCAGTAGTATCATGGGTTTCTTCACTGAAGCTTTCTTT.

In the case of this clone: The sample holds other DNA sequences that translate to the same CDR3. The chain joins TRBV6-5 to TRBJ1-6, with TRBD1 matching over 7 bases. The CDR3 has 13 residues. J was trimmed by 7 bases and V by 6 bases; bases with no gene match: 3. Per germline, CDR1 MNHEY and CDR2 SVGAGI. CDR3 amino acids: CASSLTGNSPLHF. The CDR3 nucleotides read TGTGCCAGCAGCCTGACAGGGAATTCACCCCTCCACTTT.

This sequence joins TRBV4-1 and TRBJ2-1; no definite D call. CDR3 length equals 17 residues. Germline V gives CDR1 MGHRA, CDR2 YSYEKL. Trimming removed 1 base at V and 2 bases at J, with 15 bases between. The CDR3, as DNA: TGCGCCAGCAGCCAAGCGTCTGTGGTAGTGACCTACAATGAGCAGTTCTTC. Residues: CASSQASVVVTYNEQFF.